This entry describes one T cell receptor beta chain. All recovered Cohort 3 donors got two negative PCRs, got clearance, or saw symptom resolution. Authors' processing steps: Quantification of nucleated cells was approximated via reference gene primer amplification. Profiled with immunoSEQ multiplex PCR; TCRdb holds only in-frame clones, not every one. Clone size and the V and J calls come from that table; the DNA yielded D and trimming. Of 260,000 or so clones listed, approximately 90% were seen once; the top ten hold about 14%. This sample was included in a study of blood T cell repertoires in COVID-19. Study details: Collection of acute and convalescent COVID-19 samples took place in the United States, Italy and Spain. The analysed material was cDNA or gDNA that came from T cells, B-cell-depleted T cells, or PBMCs.

Trimming removed 3 bases at V and 3 bases at J, with 11 bases between. Germline loops: CDR1 SGDLS, CDR2 YYNGEE. There are 14 residues in the CDR3. The sequenced sample was PBMCs or T cells enriched from blood (not recorded which). The chain combines TRBV9 with TRBJ2-3, with a tentative D call TRBD2 (5 bases). The sequence was obtained from a man aged 18 to 29 who had recovered from COVID-19. CDR3 sequence: CASSDSVRTDTQYF. CDR3 sequence (DNA): TGTGCCAGCAGCGATAGCGTCAGGACAGATACGCAGTATTTT.